This T cell receptor beta chain was obtained from a study of T cells in Graves' hyperthyroidism and ophthalmopathy. As for the study in general: Peripheral blood collection took place at initial diagnosis, before any treatment.

About this clonotype: The antigen is undetermined.

V was clipped by 3 bases and J by 4 bases, with 13 bases between them. The length of the CDR3 is 15 residues. The germline CDR1 and CDR2 sequences are SGHRS and YFSETQ. Notes on the study in general: The model forecast ophthalmopathy, anticipating it by a median approximately 6 months before onset.

RNA transcripts served as the template for amplifying TCR beta CDR3 regions. HTBI primers were used for first-round RT-PCR of the TCR CDR3. TCRdb independently ran MiXCR on the multiplex PCR reads; one entry per CDR3 protein. This repertoire shows approximately 400,000 distinct CDR3 sequences, about a fifth found once; its top ten account for roughly 3.5%. Sequenced sample: blood. The chain carries TRBV5-1 and TRBJ2-2; the D gene is possibly TRBD2 (6 bases). The origin of this receptor is a woman in her late teens or twenties with Graves' hyperthyroidism. The CDR3 protein is CASSSSGPGTGELFF. The CDR3 nucleotides are TGCGCCAGCAGCTCGAGCGGGCCCGGCACCGGGGAGCTGTTTTTT.